Detailed here is one TCR beta chain. Its cognate antigen is unknown. This record comes from a study of T cell clonotyping in hematopoietic cell transplantation. Some clones are missing from TCRdb's copy, which holds only in-frame ones; the method was immunoSEQ multiplex PCR. The sample comprises roughly 13,000 clones, around 97% of which are singletons, and less than 5% rests with the top ten. Study-wide results and limits: After transplant, recipient diversity fell while pathologically expanded clonotypes grew through day 180. Graft donor and pretransplant recipient Inverse Simpson Index values predicted broader posttransplant TCR diversity. No sorting was done, leaving CD4 and CD8 contributions mixed.

Samples: about 28 days before transplant, then days 30, 100 and 180 after. The germline gives CDR1 MNHNY, CDR2 SVGAGI (reference sequence). The CDR3 loop spans 13 amino acids. Between the trimmed V and J ends, which lost 7 bases and 5 bases, there was a span of 14 bases. The clonotype was recovered from a female patient between 50 and 59 years old who had an allogeneic stem cell transplant from an unrelated donor, so T cells may come from the graft donor. Some clones in this sample may be carry-over from other donors' samples. This chain links TRBV6-6 with TRBJ1-2; the D is unclear. The starting material was peripheral blood mononuclear cells, obtained 30 days after allogeneic stem cell transplant. CDR3 nucleotides: TGTGCCAGCACCTCCCCCCTACAGTATGGCTACACCTTC. Amino acid sequence: CASTSPLQYGYTF.